These 28 T cell receptor beta chains were sequenced from one sample in a study of CD8+CD57+ T cells in acquired aplastic anemia. CDR3 and TCR beta VDJ profiling relied on genomic DNA as the template. MiXCR, applied by TCRdb to the reads, yields one record per CDR3 protein. Of approximately 120,000 distinct CDR3 sequences detected, roughly 40% appear once; the ten largest clones hold 2.6%. Patients chosen for sequencing had CD8+CD57+ cells that had expanded, as shown by flow cytometry. Sample: sorted CD4+, CD8+, or CD8+CD57+ T cells (not recorded which) from PBMCs. These receptors all stem from a human donor with aplastic anemia.

This clonotype was counted ten times or more. This chain links TRBV2 with TRBJ2-1; tentative D call: TRBD2 (8 bases). This CDR3 has 14 amino acids. Per the germline V gene, CDR1 is SNHLY and CDR2 is FYNNEI. The V and J ends lost 9 bases and 2 bases respectively, with 14 bases between them. In nucleotides, the CDR3 is TGTGCCAGTTTAGCGGGACAGACCTACAATGAGCAGTTCTTC. As protein: CASLAGQTYNEQFF.

The V call is TRBV29-1, the J call TRBJ2-3; 8 bases match TRBD1. Looked up from germline, CDR1 is SQVTM and CDR2 is ANQGSEA. The CDR3 totals 13 residues. The V and J ends lost 4 bases and 1 base, in that order; junction bases with no gene match: 1. CDR3 in amino acids: CSVAGGRTDTQYF. For the CDR3, the DNA is TGCAGCGTTGCAGGGGGCCGCACAGATACGCAGTATTTT.

In this sample, this clonotype turned up many times. The chain joins TRBV13 to TRBJ2-7, with TRBD1 matching 9 bases. CDR3 length: 15 amino acids. The V gene's germline CDR1 is PRHDT and CDR2 FYEKMQ (reference sequence). The V segment lost 6 bases and the J segment 7 bases; nucleotides outside the gene matches: 13. CDR3: CASSTRAGQGKEQYF. Written as DNA, the CDR3 is TGTGCCAGCAGTACCCGGGCGGGACAGGGTAAGGAGCAGTACTTC.

This clonotype is labeled medium-sized. The chain uses TRBV19 and TRBJ1-6; the D is unclear. The V gene lost 3 bases and the J gene lost 11 bases, with 8 bases spanning the gap. Germline V gives CDR1 LNHDA, CDR2 SQIVND (reference sequence). This CDR3 is 12 amino acids long. CDR3 protein: CASSMDLTPLHF. The CDR3 region has the DNA TGTGCCAGTAGTATGGACTTGACACCCCTCCACTTT.

There are many counts of this clonotype. The genes are TRBV30 and TRBJ1-5, with D perhaps TRBD1 (6 bases). The CDR3 has 13 amino acids. The V and J ends lost 5 bases and 1 base respectively, with 9 bases between them. The V gene's germline CDR1 is GTSNPN and CDR2 SVGIG (reference sequence). CDR3 DNA sequence: TGTGCCTGGGGACAGCGGAGCAATCAGCCCCAGCATTTT. Translation gives CAWGQRSNQPQHF.

This clonotype was detected many times. The chain uses TRBV14 and TRBJ2-7, with 8 bases matching TRBD1. The trim removed 4 bases at V and 5 bases at J, leaving 7 bases unmatched. The CDR3 totals 14 residues. CDR1 is SGHDN, CDR2 FVKESK, per germline. CDR3 nucleotides: TGTGCCAGCAGCCGAGCAGGGGGCCTGGACGAGCAGTACGTC. It specifies CASSRAGGLDEQYV.

In its sample, this clonotype was seen a few times. The junction departs from germline at one end; a sequencing error may be responsible. The rearrangement links TRBV7-7 to TRBJ2-1, with TRBD2 as a possible D gene (6 bases). The CDR3 is made up of 15 amino acids. CDR1 is SSHAT, CDR2 FNYEAQ, per germline (reference sequence). CDR3: CASSPTSSVRQSLFF. CDR3 DNA sequence: TGTGCTAGCAGCCCCACTAGCAGTGTCCGGCAAAGTTTGTTCTTC.

This clonotype was recorded many times. The rearrangement links TRBV25-1 to TRBJ2-1; D may match TRBD1 or TRBD2 (5 bases each). V was cut by 5 bases and J by 7 bases, with 18 bases left in between. Germline assignment: CDR1 MGHDK and CDR2 SYGVNS. CDR3 length: 15 amino acids. The CDR3 here is CASSPRGTSTNEQFF. DNA for the CDR3: TGTGCCAGCAGTCCCCGGGGCACCTCTACGAATGAGCAGTTCTTC.

The J gene is TRBJ2-2, the V gene TRBV4-2, with D hard to call. Trimming cost V 1 base and J 3 bases, with 6 bases left between them. The CDR3 has 14 amino acids. Germline values: CDR1 LGHNA, CDR2 YNFKEQ. DNA for the CDR3: TGTGCCAGCAGCCAAGGTTCCGACACCGGGGAGCTGTTTTTT. This translates into CASSQGSDTGELFF.

A note on this clonotype: This sequence may be a read error, since a much larger clone differs from it by one base. The chain links TRBV7-9 to TRBJ1-4; D is unclear. Germline CDR1 and CDR2: SEHNR and FQNEAQ (reference sequence). The length of the CDR3 is 15 residues. CDR3 sequence reads: CASSLTSTTNETLFF. The CDR3 nucleotides read TGTGCCAGCAGCTTAACATCCACAACTAATGAAACACTGTTTTTT.

The genes are TRBV7-3 and TRBJ2-3, with TRBD2 matching 13 bases. Looked up from germline, CDR1 is SGHTA and CDR2 is FQGTGA. The CDR3 spans 15 residues. V was clipped by 5 bases and J by 6 bases; unmatched bases: 5. The CDR3 coding sequence is TGTGCCAGCAGCGCAACTAGCGGGGGGGCGGATACGCAGTATTTT. Protein: CASSATSGGADTQYF.

This clonotype was seen a few times. This chain links TRBV27 with TRBJ1-6, with D possibly being TRBD1 (6 bases). V was pared by 7 bases and J by 0 bases, with 10 bases between. Germline V gene data show CDR1 as MNHEY and CDR2 as SMNVEV (reference sequence). The CDR3 extends over 15 amino acids. The CDR3 bases are TGTGCCAGCAACCCCAGGGGCTCCTATAATTCACCCCTCCACTTT. Translated: CASNPRGSYNSPLHF.

As concerns this clonotype: A read error is likely, as this CDR3 ends without the conserved phenylalanine or tryptophan. The DNA is omitted, as the CDR3 cannot be located on it reliably, and the CDR3 follows TCRdb's listing. The chain recombines TRBV24-1 with TRBJ1-6; TRBD1 was called by the table and not checked on the DNA. In germline, CDR1 is KGHDR, CDR2 SFDVKD. The CDR3 adds up to 11 amino acids, both ends counted. CDR3 amino acids: CATSDPRTGPA.

On this clonotype: A read error is possible here, since a much larger clone lies one base away. V usage is TRBV5-1 and J usage is TRBJ1-4; 7 nucleotides agree with TRBD1. The CDR3 is 14 amino acids. CDR1 SGHRS and CDR2 YFSETQ come from the germline V gene. The junction had 8 bases not matched to a gene; V was cut back by 5 bases and J by 7 bases. In DNA, the CDR3 is TGCGCCAGCAGTCACGGGGACAGCTGTGAAAAACTGTTTTTT. Its translation is CASSHGDSCEKLFF.

The genes are TRBV7-8 and TRBJ1-5, with no clear D. CDR1 and CDR2 from the germline V gene are SGHVS and FQNEAQ. V was trimmed by 1 base and J by 3 bases, leaving 7 bases between them. This CDR3 has 14 residues. The CDR3 loop reads CASSLVGINQPQHF. CDR3 sequence (DNA): TGTGCCAGCAGCTTAGTAGGGATCAATCAGCCCCAGCATTTT.

V usage is TRBV7-4 and J usage is TRBJ1-2; D uncertain. The CDR3 totals 16 residues. V shed 0 bases and J shed 2 bases, with 13 bases lying between them. Germline-derived CDR1 and CDR2 are SGHVT and SQSDAQ. CDR3 bases: TGTGCCAGCAGCTTAGCGCAGCGCCTTGGGAACTATGGCTACACCTTC. As protein: CASSLAQRLGNYGYTF.

The chain is built from TRBV27 and TRBJ2-5; 8 positions match TRBD2. CDR3 length equals 15 residues. Germline CDR1 reads MNHEY; CDR2 reads SMNVEV (reference sequence). The V and J ends lost 6 bases and 9 bases, in that order; junction bases with no gene match: 15. Here the CDR3 DNA reads TGTGCCAGCAGCCGAAGTAGCGGGGTCCTCAGGGCCCAGTACTTC. This sequence encodes CASSRSSGVLRAQYF.

This clonotype appeared many times. This chain uses TRBV7-9 with TRBJ2-3, with unresolved D. Trimming removed 1 base from V and 8 bases from J, with 7 bases in between. The CDR3 is 12 amino acids. Germline CDR1 and CDR2: SEHNR and FQNEAQ (reference sequence). The CDR3 sequence is CASSLETFTQYF. The CDR3 DNA reads TGTGCCAGCAGCTTAGAGACCTTTACGCAGTATTTT.

The chain has TRBV5-6 and TRBJ1-2, with TRBD1 identical over 8 bases. The CDR3 is 16 residues long. J lost 2 bases, V lost 0 bases, and 6 bases had no gene match. CDR1 and CDR2 (germline): SGHDT, YYEEEE. CDR3 loop: CASSLGDRPINYGYTF. The CDR3 DNA reads as TGTGCCAGCAGCTTGGGGGACAGGCCCATAAACTATGGCTACACCTTC.

This clonotype was observed a handful of times. The chain has TRBV6-1 and TRBJ1-3, with 7 nucleotides matching TRBD1. J gave up 0 bases and V 6 bases, and 8 bases lay outside the gene matches. Germline CDR1 is MNHNS and CDR2 is SASEGT. The length of the CDR3 is 16 residues. CDR3 DNA sequence: TGTGCCAGCAGGGAATGGGGGGACAGCTCTGGAAACACCATATATTTT. This sequence encodes CASREWGDSSGNTIYF.

The table lists this clonotype with many counts. The genes are TRBV19 and TRBJ2-5; a weak D match, TRBD2 (5 bases). The CDR3 is 15 residues long. Trimming removed 1 base from V and 1 base from J, with 10 bases in between. Germline V gives CDR1 LNHDA, CDR2 SQIVND (reference sequence). The CDR3 loop is CASSIGYSGQETQYF. CDR3 coding DNA: TGTGCCAGTAGTATAGGTTACAGCGGCCAAGAGACCCAGTACTTC.

This clonotype was counted ten times or more. The chain is built from TRBV20-1 and TRBJ2-7; the match to TRBD2 covers 10 bases. After removal of 4 bases from V and 4 bases from J, the junction contained 7 bases not matched to a gene. From germline, CDR1 is DFQATT and CDR2 SNEGSKA (reference sequence). This CDR3 comprises 14 residues. The CDR3 sequence: CSATGLAGDYEQYV. The CDR3, as DNA: TGCAGTGCTACCGGGCTAGCGGGGGATTACGAGCAGTACGTC.

This clonotype was counted many times. The chain joins TRBV12-3 or TRBV12-4 to TRBJ1-1; D possibly corresponds to TRBD1 (6 bases). The CDR3 spans 13 residues. The ends were cut back, 4 bases at V and 7 bases at J, with 13 bases in the middle. CDR3 protein: CASSYGQLYEAFF. The DNA for the CDR3 is TGTGCCAGCAGTTATGGACAGCTCTATGAAGCTTTCTTT.

This clonotype has at least ten counts. The chain employs TRBV2 and TRBJ1-4; D call uncertain. V was pared by 1 base and J by 11 bases, with 14 bases between. The CDR3 runs 14 residues. Germline assignment: CDR1 SNHLY and CDR2 FYNNEI. The CDR3 loop reads CASSEGTLRGKLFF. CDR3 sequence (DNA): TGTGCCAGCAGTGAAGGGACTCTTAGAGGGAAACTGTTTTTT.

This clonotype was recorded many times. The CDR3 loop is CASSWVTANYGYTF. DNA for the CDR3: TGCGCCAGCAGCTGGGTAACAGCTAACTATGGCTACACCTTC. The chain links TRBV5-1 to TRBJ1-2; D is uncertain. From germline, CDR1 is SGHRS and CDR2 YFSETQ. The CDR3 is 14 residues long. V was cut by 3 bases and J by 0 bases, with 9 bases left in between.

This clonotype was detected ten times or more. The V call is TRBV4-1, the J call TRBJ1-2, with D maybe TRBD1 (6 bases). Germline CDR1 reads MGHRA; CDR2 reads YSYEKL. Trimming pared 0 bases from V and 6 bases from J, leaving 11 bases between. The CDR3 sequence is 14 residues long. CDR3 loop: CASSQEDRLNGYTF. The CDR3, as DNA: TGCGCCAGCAGCCAAGAGGACAGACTAAATGGCTACACCTTC.

This clonotype occurred once. The chain is built from TRBV11-1 and TRBJ2-7, with D possibly being TRBD1 or TRBD2 (7 bases each). Germline lookup yields CDR1 SGHAT and CDR2 FQDESV (reference sequence). Trimming took 5 bases from V and 3 from J, leaving 20 bases between them. The CDR3 totals 16 residues. CDR3 coding DNA: TGTGCCAGCAGCCAAGGGCCAGGGGGGGTTGGCTACGAGCAGTACGTC. Translation: CASSQGPGGVGYEQYV.

This clonotype was seen many times. The chain carries TRBV19 and TRBJ1-6; 7 bases line up with TRBD1. The V segment lost 6 bases and the J segment 7 bases; nucleotides outside the gene matches: 6. This CDR3 is 14 amino acids long. Germline CDR1 and CDR2: LNHDA and SQIVND (reference sequence). CDR3 DNA sequence: TGTGCCAGTAGAACGGGACAGAGAAATTCACCCCTCCACTTT. Its translation: CASRTGQRNSPLHF.